The clone carrying this T cell receptor beta chain appeared a few times. CDR3 length equals 18 residues. CDR1 is MGHRA and CDR2 is YSYEKL in the germline V gene. V gave up 8 bases and J gave up 0 bases, with 22 bases separating them. This record belongs to a study of T cells after yellow fever vaccination. TCRdb re-called the 5' RACE reads with MiXCR, one entry per CDR3 protein. Here the sample spans hundreds of thousands of distinct CDR3 sequences, over 4% being singletons. Specimen: PBMCs, collected 5 days after the yellow fever booster vaccination. This chain joins TRBV4-1 and TRBJ2-2; D may be TRBD2 (5 bases). The sequence derives from a man between 18 and 29 years old who received the YFV17D yellow fever vaccine. CDR3 in DNA: TGCGCCAGCCGAGCTTTGGGAGCACCAATCCCGAACACCGGGGAGCTGTTTTTT. Translating it yields CASRALGAPIPNTGELFF.